The clone carrying this T cell receptor beta chain is categorized as medium-sized. No antigen is known for it. Ahead of thyroid surgery, no patient had received treatment of any kind. The data were obtained in a study of metastatic and nonmetastatic thyroid tumors. Study-wide background: Malignant thyroid and benign thyroid patients provided blood and tumor or nodule tissue whose repertoires were compared. Study-level points and caveats: Relative to benign nodules, malignant thyroid tumors were reportedly characterized by significantly elevated TCR beta diversity in blood and tumor.

TCRdb re-called clones via MiXCR from the PCR reads. The repertoire holds 20,000 to 25,000 clones, with 22% as singletons. Sequencing used tumor tissue. This receptor was obtained from a female donor with papillary thyroid cancer or a benign thyroid nodule (not recorded which). Some clones in this sample may be carry-over from other donors' samples.

CDR3 coding DNA: TGCAGTGCTAGAGACACTAGCGGGAGTATTGGAGATACGCAGTATTTT. It specifies CSARDTSGSIGDTQYF. The V call is TRBV20-1, the J call TRBJ2-3; 11 bases agree with TRBD2. In germline, CDR1 is DFQATT, CDR2 SNEGSKA (reference sequence). The CDR3 runs 16 residues. The trim removed 0 bases at V and 5 bases at J, leaving 7 bases unmatched.